A selection of T cell receptor beta chains follows, all from one sample in a study of blood T cells in healthy people across ages. TCRdb itself ran the 5' RACE reads through MiXCR, one entry per CDR3 protein. The sample consists of fewer than 1.5 million distinct CDR3 sequences, about 43% of them appearing once. Source material: blood. Every receptor here comes from a woman younger than 35 in good health. CDR3s include the opening cysteine and the closing phenylalanine or tryptophan. The D gene is left open where the match is weak. A clone size is listed for some rows: how often the clone was seen (once, few, many), or a class if it is expanded.

v_gene,j_gene,d_gene,abundance,CDR3nt,CDR3aa
TRBV7-2,TRBJ2-1,TRBD2,few,TGTGCCAGCAGCTCCAACTTAGCGGGAATATACAATGAGCAGTTCTTC,CASSSNLAGIYNEQFF
TRBV20-1,TRBJ2-1,TRBD2,many,TGCAGTGCTCTTAAGCGGGAGGGCTCCTACAATGAGCAGTTCTTC,CSALKREGSYNEQFF
TRBV7-3,TRBJ1-2,TRBD1,few,TGTGCCAGCAGCTTAACGGGTGGACAGGGGGACGGCTACACCTTC,CASSLTGGQGDGYTF
TRBV29-1,TRBJ2-5,NA,many,TGCAGCTTTCTTGGGGGTCGGGAGACCCAGTACTTC,CSFLGGRETQYF
TRBV20-1,TRBJ2-1,NA,NA,TGCAGTGCTTCTCGGTCTAGCGTTAATGAGCAGTTCTTC,CSASRSSVNEQFF
TRBV6-5,TRBJ1-1,NA,NA,TGTGCCAGCAGTTACCTGGGACTGAAGAACACTGAAGCTTTCTTT,CASSYLGLKNTEAFF
TRBV27,TRBJ2-7,TRBD1,NA,TGTGCCAGCATTTCGTACCCGGGACAGGGGTACGAGCAGTACTTC,CASISYPGQGYEQYF
TRBV29-1,TRBJ1-3,NA,NA,TGCAGCGCGAGGGGGTTAGGATCCTCTGGAAACACCATATATTTT,CSARGLGSSGNTIYF
TRBV6-1,TRBJ2-7,TRBD1,NA,TGTGCCAGCAGTGAGACAGGGCTCGACGAGCAGTACTTC,CASSETGLDEQYF
TRBV28,TRBJ2-7,NA,few,TGTGCCAGCAGGGGTAACTACGAGCAGTACTTC,CASRGNYEQYF
TRBV29-1,TRBJ1-1,NA,NA,TGCAGTGCAGATAACCGGGGGAACACTGAAGCTTTCTTT,CSADNRGNTEAFF
TRBV4-1,TRBJ2-3,NA,few,TGCGCCAGCAGCATGGGGGGGGGGCTGAGGGATACGCAGTATTTT,CASSMGGGLRDTQYF
TRBV4-3,TRBJ2-7,NA,NA,TGCGCCAGCAGCCAAGATAGAACAAACGGGTACGAGCAGTACTTC,CASSQDRTNGYEQYF
TRBV6-5,TRBJ1-6,NA,few,TGTGCCAGCACCCGAAGCTCCTATAATTCACCCCTCCACTTT,CASTRSSYNSPLHF
TRBV7-8,TRBJ2-3,NA,few,TGTGCCAGCAGCTCAAGTCAGGGCCCTAACACAGATACGCAGTATTTT,CASSSSQGPNTDTQYF
TRBV29-1,TRBJ1-2,TRBD1,NA,TGCAGCGCCATTCCCGGGACAGGGCAGTATGGCTACACCTTC,CSAIPGTGQYGYTF
TRBV20-1,TRBJ1-6,NA,few,TGCAGTGCTGGTTCACCCCTCCACTTT,CSAGSPLHF
TRBV5-1,TRBJ2-3,NA,few,TGCGCCAGCAGATCGAAACAGGAAAAAGATACGCAGTATTTT,CASRSKQEKDTQYF
TRBV2,TRBJ2-2,NA,NA,TGTGCCAGCAGTGAATCGGCAGGGTATGGTAGCGGGGAGCTGTTTTTT,CASSESAGYGSGELFF
TRBV6-1,TRBJ2-5,NA,NA,TGTGCCAGCAGTGAAACGGAGGGGGTACAAGAGACCCAGTACTTC,CASSETEGVQETQYF
TRBV3-1,TRBJ1-1,TRBD1,NA,TGTGCCAGCAGCCGGGACAGCCTTGAAGCTTTCTTT,CASSRDSLEAFF
TRBV7-8,TRBJ2-5,TRBD2,NA,TGTGCCAGCAGCCCCGGGACTAGCGGGGTTTTAGAGACCCAGTACTTC,CASSPGTSGVLETQYF
TRBV7-9,TRBJ1-5,TRBD1,NA,TGTGCCAGCAGCGTTTCAGGGGGCAGGAACAATCAGCCCCAGCATTTT,CASSVSGGRNNQPQHF
TRBV21-1,TRBJ2-7,NA,NA,TGTGCCAGCAGCAAAGTCCGCTCAGGGGGAGGGGACTCGCCCTCCTACGAGCAGTACTTC,CASSKVRSGGGDSPSYEQYF
TRBV5-1,TRBJ1-2,TRBD1,NA,TGCGCCAGCAGCTTGGCCGGACAGGGGGCGAGCTATGGCTACACCTTC,CASSLAGQGASYGYTF
TRBV6-5,TRBJ2-1,NA,few,TGTGCCAGCAGTTACTATCGGCGGGTTGATGAGCAGTTCTTC,CASSYYRRVDEQFF
TRBV6-6,TRBJ1-2,NA,NA,TGTGCCAGCACCGGACCTACAAGGCAGGGCTACACCTTC,CASTGPTRQGYTF
TRBV5-1,TRBJ2-3,TRBD1,NA,TGCGCCAGCAGCCCTATGGGACAGGGTGGCACAGATACGCAGTATTTT,CASSPMGQGGTDTQYF
TRBV11-2,TRBJ2-7,NA,NA,TGTGCCAGCAGCTTAGGGGACATCTTCTCCTACGAGCAGTACTTC,CASSLGDIFSYEQYF
TRBV5-1,TRBJ1-5,TRBD1,few,TGCGCCAGCAGCATAGGACAGGGAGATCAGCCCCAGCATTTT,CASSIGQGDQPQHF
TRBV7-9,TRBJ1-4,NA,NA,TGTGCCAGCAGCCCAACAGGGCCATCAAATGAAGAACTGTTTTTT,CASSPTGPSNEELFF
TRBV6-1,TRBJ2-7,NA,NA,TGTGCCAGCAGTCCATCTGGGCAGGTAACCCCTAACCTAAACGAGCAGTACTTC,CASSPSGQVTPNLNEQYF
TRBV12-3/TRBV12-4,TRBJ2-7,NA,NA,TGTGCCAGCAGCCCCCTTAGGGACTCCCGCGAGCAGTACTTC,CASSPLRDSREQYF
TRBV5-5,TRBJ2-1,TRBD1,NA,TGTGCCAGCAGCCCGGGACAGGGACCGCGTCTCCATGAGCAGTTCTTC,CASSPGQGPRLHEQFF
TRBV20-1,TRBJ1-5,NA,NA,TGCAGTGCTAGACCCTCTCGAGGGGGGGGGCAATGGAGCAATCAGCCCCAGCATTTT,CSARPSRGGGQWSNQPQHF
TRBV2,TRBJ2-1,NA,NA,TGTGCCAGCAGTGACCCAGCAAATCGGGGGAATACCTACAATGAGCAGTTCTTC,CASSDPANRGNTYNEQFF
TRBV20-1,TRBJ2-7,NA,NA,TGCAGTGCTCCCAGCCAAACCTACGAGCAGTACTTC,CSAPSQTYEQYF
TRBV12-3/TRBV12-4,TRBJ2-1,NA,many,TGTGCCAGCAGTTTTGGCCAGGGCAAACTCAATGAGCAGTTCTTC,CASSFGQGKLNEQFF
TRBV11-1,TRBJ2-7,NA,few,TGTGCCAGCAGCCGTGTGACAGATAACTCCTACGAGCAGTACTTC,CASSRVTDNSYEQYF
TRBV12-3/TRBV12-4,TRBJ2-3,TRBD2,NA,TGTGCCAGCAGTCCATCTAGCGGGGAGACAGATACGCAGTATTTT,CASSPSSGETDTQYF
TRBV19,TRBJ2-7,TRBD1,NA,TGTGCCAGTAGTATTCGGGGACAGAGCTACGAGCAGTACTTC,CASSIRGQSYEQYF
TRBV15,TRBJ2-2,TRBD2,NA,TGTGCCACCAGCAGAGATCGGGGGCTAGCGGGATTCGGGGAGCTGTTTTTT,CATSRDRGLAGFGELFF
TRBV7-8,TRBJ2-7,TRBD1,NA,TGTGCCAGCAGCTTACAGAAGACAGGGATCGTCTCCTACGAGCAGTACTTC,CASSLQKTGIVSYEQYF
TRBV10-3,TRBJ2-7,NA,few,TGTGCCATCAGTGTTCAACGGGTCGAGCAGTACTTC,CAISVQRVEQYF
TRBV6-5,TRBJ1-2,TRBD1,NA,TGTGCCAGCAAAGAGACAGGGAGCTATGGCTACACCTTC,CASKETGSYGYTF
TRBV12-3/TRBV12-4,TRBJ2-7,NA,NA,TGTGCCAGCAGTCTCGATGGGACTTCAATCGGAAATCAGTACTTC,CASSLDGTSIGNQYF
TRBV7-9,TRBJ2-4,NA,few,TGTGCCAGCAGCTTAGAAGACAAGCAGTACTTC,CASSLEDKQYF
TRBV7-2,TRBJ2-1,NA,NA,TGTGCCAGCAGCTTTTTTGGCGGTCCCTCCTACAATGAGCAGTTCTTC,CASSFFGGPSYNEQFF
TRBV15,TRBJ2-1,TRBD2,many,TGTGCCACCAGCAGTCCAAGCGGGAGTAACGCCTACAATGAGCAGTTCTTC,CATSSPSGSNAYNEQFF
TRBV20-1,TRBJ1-2,NA,NA,TGCAGTGCTAGACCGGGCAGGGGCCTGTCAGGCGGCTACACCTTC,CSARPGRGLSGGYTF
TRBV21-1,TRBJ2-3,NA,NA,TGTGCCAGCAGCCACCATCCAAACTCCCCTGAGGATACGGAGTATTTT,CASSHHPNSPEDTEYF
TRBV20-1,TRBJ2-7,NA,few,TGCAGTGCTAGAGACCCCCGAGGGAGTATGGACGAGCAGTACTTC,CSARDPRGSMDEQYF
TRBV6-1,TRBJ2-3,TRBD2,NA,TGTGCCAGTTTTCTAGCGGGAGGGCGTTTAGATACGCAGTATTTT,CASFLAGGRLDTQYF
TRBV6-1,TRBJ1-1,TRBD1,NA,TGTGCCAGCCGGGACAGGGGCCACCCAGAAGCTTTCTTT,CASRDRGHPEAFF
TRBV27,TRBJ1-6,NA,NA,TGTGCCAGCAGTTTATCCGGGACAAGCGTCACACCCCTCCACTTT,CASSLSGTSVTPLHF
TRBV6-2/TRBV6-3,TRBJ2-7,NA,NA,TGTGCCAGCAGACCCGACTTGCCCTCCTACAATGAGCAGTACTTC,CASRPDLPSYNEQYF
TRBV5-1,TRBJ2-1,NA,few,TGCGCCAGCAGCGCAGAAAAATCTTACAATGAGCAGTTCTTC,CASSAEKSYNEQFF
TRBV6-6,TRBJ1-5,NA,few,TGTGCCAGCATTGGAACTCTAACCAATCAGCCCCAGCATTTT,CASIGTLTNQPQHF
TRBV14,TRBJ2-7,NA,NA,TGTGCCAGCAGCTCCATCGGGGACCGACGCTACGAGCAGTACTTC,CASSSIGDRRYEQYF
TRBV7-9,TRBJ2-1,NA,NA,TGTGCCAGCAGGATGACCGGGCTTAACCACCCCTACAATGAGCAGTTCTTC,CASRMTGLNHPYNEQFF